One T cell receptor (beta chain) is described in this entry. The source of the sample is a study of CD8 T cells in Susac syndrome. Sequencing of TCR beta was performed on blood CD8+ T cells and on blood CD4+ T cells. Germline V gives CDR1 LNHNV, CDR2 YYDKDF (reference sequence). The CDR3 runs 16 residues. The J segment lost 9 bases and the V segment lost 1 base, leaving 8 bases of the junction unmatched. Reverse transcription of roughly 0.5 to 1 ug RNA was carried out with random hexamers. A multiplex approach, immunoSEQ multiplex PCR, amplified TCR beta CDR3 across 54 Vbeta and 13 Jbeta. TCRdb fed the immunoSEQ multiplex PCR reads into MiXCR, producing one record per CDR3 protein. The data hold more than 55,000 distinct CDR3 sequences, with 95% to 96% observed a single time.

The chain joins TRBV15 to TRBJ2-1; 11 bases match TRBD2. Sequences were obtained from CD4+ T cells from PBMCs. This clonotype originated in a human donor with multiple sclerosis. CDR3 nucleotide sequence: TGTGCCACCAGCAGAGCTATTAGCGGGGGGGCCGGTGAGCAGTTCTTC. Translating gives CATSRAISGGAGEQFF.